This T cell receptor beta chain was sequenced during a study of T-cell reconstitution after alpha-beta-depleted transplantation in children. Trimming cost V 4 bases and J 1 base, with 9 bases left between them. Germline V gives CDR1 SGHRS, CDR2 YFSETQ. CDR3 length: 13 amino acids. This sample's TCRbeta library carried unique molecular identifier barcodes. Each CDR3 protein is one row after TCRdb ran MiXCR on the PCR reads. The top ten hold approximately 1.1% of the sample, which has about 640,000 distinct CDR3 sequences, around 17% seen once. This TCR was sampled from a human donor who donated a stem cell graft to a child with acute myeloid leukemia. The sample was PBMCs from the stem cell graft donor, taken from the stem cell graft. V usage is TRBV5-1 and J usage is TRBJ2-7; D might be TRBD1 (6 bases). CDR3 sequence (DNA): TGCGCCAGCAGCGAGACAGGTTCCTACGAGCAGTACGTC. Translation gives CASSETGSYEQYV.